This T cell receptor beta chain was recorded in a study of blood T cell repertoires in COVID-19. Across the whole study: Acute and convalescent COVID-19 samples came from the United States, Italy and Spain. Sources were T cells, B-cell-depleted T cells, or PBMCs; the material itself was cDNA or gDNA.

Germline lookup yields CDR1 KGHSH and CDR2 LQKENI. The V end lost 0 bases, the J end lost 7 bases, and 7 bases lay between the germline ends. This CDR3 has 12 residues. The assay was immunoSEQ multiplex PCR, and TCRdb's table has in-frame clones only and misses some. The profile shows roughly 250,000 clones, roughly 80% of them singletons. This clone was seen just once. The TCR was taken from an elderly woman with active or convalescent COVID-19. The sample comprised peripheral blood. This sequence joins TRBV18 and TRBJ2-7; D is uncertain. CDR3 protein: CASSPPTREQYF. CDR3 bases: TGTGCCAGCTCACCACCGACGAGGGAGCAGTACTTC.